The rows below give T cell receptor beta chains drawn from one sample of a study of somatic mutations in cytotoxic T cells in rheumatoid arthritis. The protocol was immunoSEQ multiplex PCR, while the TCRdb copy is restricted to in-frame clones and leaves out a portion. The table includes 12,000 to 15,000 clones, around 80% detected once. Material: CD8+ T cells sorted from blood. These receptor sequences come from an adult with rheumatoid arthritis. The CDR3 runs from the conserved cysteine through the conserved F or W. The order of the fields is J gene, D gene, clone size, V gene, CDR3 DNA, CDR3 protein. A D gene is named only where the DNA matches it firmly. Expanded clones get a size class; other rows say once, few or many, or leave the size out.

>TRBJ1-1|-|-|TRBV4-3
TGCGCCAGCAGCCAAGCGCGGACGAGGACTGAAGCTTTCTTT
CASSQARTRTEAFF
>TRBJ1-6|TRBD1|few|TRBV7-3
TGTGCCAGCAGCTTAACCGGGACAGGGGGTTCACCCCTCCACTTT
CASSLTGTGGSPLHF
>TRBJ2-5|TRBD2|-|TRBV7-9
TGTGCCAGCAGCTTAGTGCTAGCGGGGAAGGAGACCCAGTACTTC
CASSLVLAGKETQYF
>TRBJ1-1|TRBD1|-|TRBV28
TGTGCCAGCAGTTCTGACAGGGGAAACACTGAAGCTTTCTTT
CASSSDRGNTEAFF
>TRBJ2-3|-|-|TRBV7-2
TGTGCCAGCAGCATACCCGTTCCTGGCAGACCTAGCACAGATACGCAGTATTTT
CASSIPVPGRPSTDTQYF
>TRBJ2-7|-|once|TRBV27
TGTGCCAGCAAGGGGCACGAGCAGTACTTC
CASKGHEQYF
>TRBJ1-2|-|-|TRBV7-2
TGTGCCAGCAGCTTGACCGCCTTAGAGTCTGAAGGGGGCTACACCTTC
CASSLTALESEGGYTF
>TRBJ1-2|-|-|TRBV4-1
TGCGCCAGCAGCCAAGACGGGAATAACGTCCTCTATGGCTACACCTTC
CASSQDGNNVLYGYTF
>TRBJ1-1|-|-|TRBV4-1
TGCGCCAGCAGCCCAGAAGTCGAGACTGAAGCTTTCTTT
CASSPEVETEAFF
>TRBJ1-2|-|-|TRBV7-9
TGTGCCAGCAGCTTAGAAGCAGGGGCGAACTATGGCTACACCTTC
CASSLEAGANYGYTF
>TRBJ1-1|-|-|TRBV6-5
TGTGCCAGCAGTTATTCGACAGGATGGACTGAAGCTTTCTTT
CASSYSTGWTEAFF
>TRBJ1-2|TRBD1|-|TRBV28
TGTGCCAGCAGCCTTCACAAGGGGGCAGGTGGCTACACCTTC
CASSLHKGAGGYTF
>TRBJ1-1|-|-|TRBV27
TGTGCCAGCAGAAAGAACACTGAAGCTTTCTTT
CASRKNTEAFF
>TRBJ1-2|TRBD1|-|TRBV11-2
TGTGCCAGCAGCTTAGCACGGGACAGGGTTATTGGCTACACCTTC
CASSLARDRVIGYTF
>TRBJ2-5|TRBD2|-|TRBV5-1
TGCGCCAGCAGCTTTACAGGGACACTCCTCAGCGGGAGGGCCCAAGAGACCCAGTACTTC
CASSFTGTLLSGRAQETQYF
>TRBJ2-7|TRBD2|-|TRBV5-6
TGTGCCAGCAGCTTCGGACTAGCGGGAGGGATTGGGGCCGAGCAGTACTTC
CASSFGLAGGIGAEQYF
>TRBJ2-7|-|once|TRBV27
TGTGCCAGCAGTTTAGCCAGGAACTACGAGCAGTACTTC
CASSLARNYEQYF
>TRBJ2-7|TRBD1|-|TRBV27
TGTGCCAGCAGTTTGTTGGGACAGGGTCACGAGCAGTACTTC
CASSLLGQGHEQYF
>TRBJ2-7|-|few|TRBV10-2
TGCGCCAGCAGCTCCTCAGCGGGTAGTTCCCAGTACTTC
CASSSSAGSSQYF
>TRBJ2-1|-|once|TRBV2
TGTGCCAGCCCCTCCCGACTGCAATCCTACAATGAGCAGTTCTTC
CASPSRLQSYNEQFF
>TRBJ2-5|TRBD1|-|TRBV7-9
TGTGCCAGCATCCATTCCAAGGACAGGTACCAAGAGACCCAGTACTTC
CASIHSKDRYQETQYF
>TRBJ2-3|TRBD1|-|TRBV28
TGTGCCAGCAGTTTCCTACAGGGGCCAGATACGCAGTATTTT
CASSFLQGPDTQYF
>TRBJ2-2|TRBD2|-|TRBV19
TGTGCCAGTAGTATCTTAGCGGGAGCTCGCGGGGAGCTGTTTTTT
CASSILAGARGELFF
>TRBJ1-1|-|-|TRBV13
TGTGCCAGCAGCTTACGGGGGTACACTGAAGCTTTCTTT
CASSLRGYTEAFF
>TRBJ2-5|-|-|TRBV5-1
TGCGCCAGCAGCTTGGAGGTTTTCGGGGAGACCCAGTACTTC
CASSLEVFGETQYF
>TRBJ2-2|-|-|TRBV19
TGTGCCAGTAGTATAGGACCCGTAAACACCGGGGAGCTGTTTTTT
CASSIGPVNTGELFF
>TRBJ2-5|TRBD1|-|TRBV7-9
TGTGCCAGCAGCTCTACGGACAGGGGATTGGAGACCCAGTACTTC
CASSSTDRGLETQYF
>TRBJ2-7|-|-|TRBV27
TGTGCCAGCAACGTGCAGGGTAGTTACGAGCAGTACTTC
CASNVQGSYEQYF
>TRBJ1-5|-|-|TRBV7-9
TGTGCCAGCAGCTTCGACGGGGAGCCCCAGCATTTT
CASSFDGEPQHF
>TRBJ2-5|TRBD2|-|TRBV18
TGTGCCAGCTCACCACAGCGGGGGGGCCGGGAGACCCAGTACTTC
CASSPQRGGRETQYF
>TRBJ1-6|-|-|TRBV7-6
TGTGCCAGCAGTCCCCCCGGTGCACCCCTCCACTTT
CASSPPGAPLHF
>TRBJ2-7|TRBD1|-|TRBV6-1
TGTGCCAGCAGACTAGCCGGGACAGGCTTTTCCGAGCAGTACTTC
CASRLAGTGFSEQYF
>TRBJ1-2|-|once|TRBV25-1
TGTGCCAGCAGTGAAGAAACAGGGAGGAATGGCTACACCTTC
CASSEETGRNGYTF
>TRBJ2-5|-|few|TRBV7-6
TGTGCCAGCAGCTTAGTTGGGGGGCCCGACTATGGGACTAACCAAGAGACCCAGTACTTC
CASSLVGGPDYGTNQETQYF
>TRBJ1-6|-|few|TRBV5-1
TGCGCCAGCAGCTCGGGGGGATATAATTCACCCCTCCACTTT
CASSSGGYNSPLHF
>TRBJ2-5|-|-|TRBV7-9
TGTGCCAGCAGCCCCGCGGAGGGGGGGGAGACCCAGTACTTC
CASSPAEGGETQYF
>TRBJ2-7|-|-|TRBV4-2
TGTGCCAGCAGCCAAGCATCCGTTCCAGACAATACCTACGAGCAGTACTTC
CASSQASVPDNTYEQYF
>TRBJ1-1|TRBD1|-|TRBV7-2
TGTGCCAGCAGGGGGACAGTCTGGGCTGAAGCTTTCTTT
CASRGTVWAEAFF
>TRBJ2-3|-|-|TRBV27
TGTGCCAGCAGTTACGACGCCGGACCTACAGATACGCAGTATTTT
CASSYDAGPTDTQYF
>TRBJ1-4|-|-|TRBV5-1
TGCGCCAGCAGCCCCCCAGGGATGGGGGAAAAACTGTTTTTT
CASSPPGMGEKLFF
>TRBJ2-5|-|-|TRBV7-8
TGTGCCAGCAGCTTAGTCGTGGGAGAGACCCAGTACTTC
CASSLVVGETQYF
>TRBJ2-7|-|-|TRBV2
TGTGCCAGCAGTGAAGCGGCAGGTAATTCCTACGAGCAGTACTTC
CASSEAAGNSYEQYF
>TRBJ2-1|-|-|TRBV29-1
TGCAGCGTTGAAGACGGTCCTGAGCAGTTCTTC
CSVEDGPEQFF
>TRBJ2-7|TRBD1|few|TRBV4-2
TGTGCCAGCAGCCAGACAGGGGGAACCTACGAGCAGTACTTC
CASSQTGGTYEQYF
>TRBJ2-7|-|once|TRBV30
TGTGCCTGGAGGGACGGGTACGAGCAGTACTTC
CAWRDGYEQYF
>TRBJ2-7|TRBD1|-|TRBV2
TGTGCCAGCCTCGACCGGGACAGGGAATCCCTCGAAGGGTACTTC
CASLDRDRESLEGYF
>TRBJ1-2|-|-|TRBV2
TGTGCCAGCAATGGAATTCCGGGCAACTATGGCTACACCTTC
CASNGIPGNYGYTF